This T cell receptor (beta chain) appears in the sequencing data of a study of blood T cells in healthy people across ages. For this clonotype: A read error may account for a junction end that differs from germline.

Through a sample-barcoded 5' primer and a J-beta primer mix, a second PCR was run for roughly 6 to 11 cycles. One entry per CDR3 protein, called by TCRdb with MiXCR from the 5' RACE reads. The data show more than 800,000 distinct CDR3 sequences, 45% seen once. The CDR3 runs 14 residues. Germline CDR1 and CDR2: KGHSH and LQKENI. Each donor had approximately 10 milliliters of peripheral blood drawn. The chain has TRBV18 and TRBJ1-1; no firm D call. This sequence originates from a woman aged 55-70 years in good health. Input material: blood. The CDR3 DNA reads TGTACCAGCTCACGCAGTGTTGAAGGGACTGAAGCTTTCTTT. Its protein is CTSSRSVEGTEAFF.